One T cell receptor (beta chain) is described in this entry. Its recognized antigen is unknown. Base qualities are missing; no much larger clone stands one base away. From the cysteine up to the phenylalanine, the CDR3 has a length of 14 residues. The only DNA kept is the CDR3, 42 bases in frame from the first base. Trimming takes 6 bases off V and 5 bases off J; junction bases not matched to a gene: 7. The germline V gene supplies CDR1 SNHLY and CDR2 FYNNEI. This specimen belongs to a study of blood T cell repertoires in COVID-19 (dated by TCRdb to 2020 to 2021). Background for the entire study: The collaborator samples originated in the United States, Italy and Spain and spanned the acute and convalescent phases of COVID-19. A freely available public database, intended as a resource for researchers studying the immune response to SARS-CoV-2, is where the repertoires were released. Subjects who had been exposed to COVID-19, were actively infected with it, or had recovered from it provided the deeply sampled blood TCRbeta repertoires that made up the dataset. HLA class I and class II types, where available, came from metadata supplied by the sample provider rather than from assay-based typing. The prospective study material was composed of cDNA or gDNA derived from T cells, B-cell-depleted T cells, or PBMCs. The sample metadata nearly always contained a de-identified subject ID, COVID-19 status, age in years and sex. Samples were obtained from the ongoing ImmuneRACE study (first 160 participants) and from about 1,300 subjects provided by 6 global collaborators. Results and caveats for the whole study, not just this receptor: Clinical and demographic metadata were provided uncurated, with the amount varying by source and participant.

TCRbeta CDR3 regions were amplified from genomic DNA by means of the immunoSEQ Assay, a bias-controlled multiplex PCR. Concerning the study's data processing: The number of nucleated cells in each sample was estimated from the amplification of reference gene primers within the assay. To quantify the absolute abundance of each unique TCRbeta CDR3 rearrangement, sequence reads were collapsed and filtered. For each sample, productive Simpson clonality was calculated as the square root of Simpson's diversity index over productive rearrangements. TCRdb mirrors the immuneACCESS table, restricted to in-frame sequences. Some clones are absent from its copies; in checked studies, under half trace to an unresolved V gene, and the reason for the others is unknown. That table supplies the V and J calls and clone size; D and trimming were determined from the DNA. This sample is represented by some 100,000 clones; 80% of them were singletons. The ten largest clones capture 12% of the sample.

Whole blood was collected in K2EDTA tubes by collaborating institutions according to the institutions' own protocols. For TCRbeta analysis, collaborators shipped samples as frozen whole blood, isolated PBMCs, or DNA extracted from either of those sample types. The TCR originated in a woman in her seventies with acute or convalescent COVID-19. Recombination connected TRBV2 to TRBJ1-5, with 7 junctional bases fitting TRBD1. The sequenced sample was peripheral blood. The DNA reads as follows: TGTGCCAGCAGCGGTGACAGGGACTATCAGCCCCAGCATTTT. This is translated as CASSGDRDYQPQHF.